Presented here are 25 T cell receptor beta chains from one specimen sequenced in a study of Ad26.COV2.S vaccination and SARS-CoV-2 variants. Regarding treatment: some 19 received Ad26.COV2.S at low or high dose, single or two shots; about 5 received placebo; per-sample allocation not given. Vaccine and placebo recipients were sampled on day 63 after the first injection. Using immunoSEQ multiplex PCR, the repertoire was profiled, and TCRdb retains in-frame clones only, with some absent. Of about 280,000 clones detected, 70% to 90% appear once; the ten largest clones hold roughly 3.5%. The sequences come from peripheral blood, collected in a trial of Ad26.COV2.S vaccine versus placebo. The receptors shown here come from a person between 18 and 65 years old who received the Ad26.COV2.S COVID-19 vaccine or a placebo.

The chain employs TRBV6-2 or TRBV6-3 and TRBJ2-1, with 8 positions matching TRBD2. Germline CDR1 and CDR2: MNHEY and SVGEGT. V was clipped by 0 bases and J by 5 bases; unmatched bases: 3. The length of the CDR3 is 15 residues. The CDR3, as DNA: TGTGCCAGCAGTTACTCCGGGACTAGACACAATGAGCAGTTCTTC. This codes for CASSYSGTRHNEQFF.

As regards this clone: The same CDR3 can be traced to other DNA sequences in this sample. The V call is TRBV19, the J call TRBJ2-5; D not certain. V lost 0 bases and J 5 bases, leaving 7 bases between the germline ends. The germline V gene has CDR1 LNHDA and CDR2 SQIVND (reference sequence). The CDR3 sequence is 13 residues long. CDR3 in amino acids: CASSIDGEETQYF. CDR3 nucleotide sequence: TGTGCCAGTAGTATAGACGGAGAGGAGACCCAGTACTTC. The variable domain in full, with the rest retrieved from reference TRBV19 and TRBJ2-5, is DGGITQSPKYLFRKEGQNVTLSCEQNLNHDAMYWYRQDPGQGLRLIYYSQIVNDFQKGDIAEGYSVSREKKESFPLTVTSAQKNPTAFYLCASSIDGEETQYFGPGTRLLVL.

CDR3 coding DNA: TGTGCCAGCTCGCGTGGGCCGGAGTATCTCAACACTGAAGCTTTCTTT. Its translation: CASSRGPEYLNTEAFF. This chain connects TRBV18 to TRBJ1-1; D call uncertain. Germline-derived CDR1 and CDR2 are KGHSH and LQKENI. V lost 6 bases and J lost 2, with 19 bases in between. The CDR3 spans 16 residues.

About this clone itself: Other DNA sequences within the sample encode an identical CDR3. The V call is TRBV3-1 (or the pseudogene TRBV3-2), the J call TRBJ1-4; 7 nucleotides align to TRBD1. The CDR3 contains 14 residues. Germline CDR1 LGHDT, CDR2 YNNKEL (reference sequence). After removal of 4 bases from V and 5 bases from J, the junction contained 4 bases not matched to a gene. This CDR3 reads CASSRRQGNEKLFF. CDR3 nucleotide sequence: TGTGCCAGCAGCCGTCGACAGGGAAATGAAAAACTGTTTTTT.

The chain combines TRBV11-2 with TRBJ2-7, with a possible D match to TRBD2 (6 bases). Germline CDR1 SGHAT, CDR2 FQNNGV. V dropped 1 base and J dropped 0 bases, with 10 bases sitting between them. The CDR3 length is 15 residues. The CDR3 nucleotides are TGTGCCAGCAGCTTAGGGGTCGGGGGCTCCTACGAGCAGTACTTC. This translates into CASSLGVGGSYEQYF.

This clone turned up a few times. This chain joins TRBV20-1 and TRBJ1-5; D gene unclear. V was clipped by 3 bases and J by 6 bases, with 15 bases between them. Looked up from germline, CDR1 is DFQATT and CDR2 is SNEGSKA (reference sequence). The CDR3 is 14 residues long. The CDR3 DNA sequence: TGCAGTGCTAGTCTAAGCCGGGGAGGTCAGCCCCAGCATTTT. Translation: CSASLSRGGQPQHF.

The chain uses TRBV9 and TRBJ2-2; D is possibly TRBD1 (6 bases). Per the germline V gene, CDR1 is SGDLS and CDR2 is YYNGEE. V lost 7 bases and J lost 0, with 13 bases in between. The CDR3 length is 15 residues. The CDR3 region is CASAKSGANTGELFF. DNA for the CDR3: TGTGCCAGCGCCAAGTCAGGGGCGAACACCGGGGAGCTGTTTTTT.

The chain links TRBV14 to TRBJ2-5, with TRBD1 as a possible D gene (5 bases). The CDR3 sequence is 14 residues long. V was clipped by 0 bases and J by 5 bases, with 10 bases between them. The germline V gene encodes CDR1 SGHDN and CDR2 FVKESK. The DNA of the CDR3 is TGTGCCAGCAGCCAAGACAGGGCCCGGGAGACCCAGTACTTC. As protein: CASSQDRARETQYF.

The chain couples TRBV5-4 to TRBJ2-4, with TRBD1 matching 7 bases. The V gene end was trimmed by 3 bases and the J gene end by 8 bases; junction bases not matched to a gene: 8. CDR3 size: 14 residues. The germline CDR1 and CDR2 sequences are SGHNT and YYREEE (reference sequence). The CDR3 loop reads CASSSTGRRDIQYF. DNA of the CDR3: TGTGCCAGCAGCTCGACAGGGAGAAGGGACATTCAGTACTTC.

In nucleotides, the CDR3 is TGTGCCTGGAGTTTGGTGGGCAGGGGTACTTACGAGCAGTACTTC. It specifies CAWSLVGRGTYEQYF. The chain has TRBV30 and TRBJ2-7, with a weak D call TRBD1 (6 bases). Germline V gene lookup returns CDR1 GTSNPN and CDR2 SVGIG (reference sequence). The CDR3 extends over 15 amino acids. V lost 2 bases to trimming and J lost 4 bases, with 18 bases between them.

The chain has TRBV5-6 and TRBJ1-2; the D gene is possibly TRBD1 (5 bases). V was cut by 0 bases and J by 3 bases, with 18 bases left in between. CDR3 length: 17 amino acids. CDR1 and CDR2 (germline): SGHDT, YYEEEE. Here the CDR3 DNA reads TGTGCCAGCAGCTTGGAAGTTGGGCTCCGGGGCCACTATGGCTACACCTTC. Translated: CASSLEVGLRGHYGYTF.

The V and J genes are TRBV5-1 and TRBJ2-2, with a weak D call TRBD1 (5 bases). From germline, CDR1 is SGHRS and CDR2 YFSETQ. Between the trimmed V and J ends, which lost 0 bases and 7 bases, there was a span of 13 bases. The CDR3 spans 15 residues. The CDR3 bases are TGCGCCAGCAGCTTGGAGAGCCAGGGAATCGGGGAGCTGTTTTTT. Translating it yields CASSLESQGIGELFF.

The chain recombines TRBV27 with TRBJ2-1; D possibly uses TRBD1 or TRBD2 (6 bases each). Trimming left V 1 base short and J 0 bases short, with 16 bases between. The germline gives CDR1 MNHEY, CDR2 SMNVEV (reference sequence). The CDR3 is 18 residues long. CDR3: CASSLYLRGESSYNEQFF. In DNA, the CDR3 is TGTGCCAGCAGTTTATATCTTAGGGGGGAAAGCTCCTACAATGAGCAGTTCTTC.

This sequence joins TRBV11-2 and TRBJ1-2; D is uncertain. The germline gives CDR1 SGHAT, CDR2 FQNNGV. Trimming took 0 bases from V and 4 from J, leaving 12 bases between them. The CDR3 spans 15 residues. The CDR3 loop is CASSLDRSAIYGYTF. DNA for the CDR3: TGTGCCAGCAGCTTAGATCGTTCGGCAATCTATGGCTACACCTTC.

The chain recombines TRBV7-3 with TRBJ2-3, with D perhaps TRBD2 (5 bases). The ends were cut back, 0 bases at V and 6 bases at J, with 13 bases in the middle. This CDR3 has 15 amino acids. Germline-derived CDR1 and CDR2 are SGHTA and FQGTGA. The CDR3 sequence is CASSLTGVITDTQYF. The CDR3 DNA is TGTGCCAGCAGCTTAACGGGAGTAATTACCGATACGCAGTATTTT.

The chain employs TRBV9 and TRBJ1-6, with D perhaps matching TRBD1 (6 bases). Germline V gene sequence: CDR1 SGDLS, CDR2 YYNGEE. This CDR3 spans 14 amino acids. Trimming removed 3 bases at V and 10 bases at J, with 14 bases between. This CDR3 is CASSAPGQASPLHF. For the CDR3, the DNA is TGTGCCAGCAGCGCGCCGGGACAAGCCTCACCCCTCCACTTT.

The chain uses TRBV3-1 (or the pseudogene TRBV3-2) and TRBJ2-7; weak D call: TRBD2 (5 bases). Trimming removed 4 bases at V and 6 bases at J, with 13 bases between. The length of the CDR3 is 13 residues. The V gene's germline CDR1 is LGHDT and CDR2 YNNKEL (reference sequence). The CDR3 reads CASSPSGFGEQYF. CDR3 bases: TGTGCCAGCAGCCCGTCGGGGTTTGGCGAGCAGTACTTC.

CDR3 region: CAWSFFGAHTGELFF. DNA of the CDR3: TGTGCCTGGAGCTTCTTTGGGGCGCACACCGGGGAGCTGTTTTTT. The V gene is TRBV30, the J gene TRBJ2-2, with D maybe TRBD1 (5 bases). The V gene's germline CDR1 is GTSNPN and CDR2 SVGIG (reference sequence). This CDR3 spans 15 amino acids. Trimming removed 3 bases at V and 3 bases at J, with 14 bases between.

The chain carries TRBV19 and TRBJ2-2; D is perhaps TRBD1 (6 bases). The V gene lost 5 bases and the J gene lost 5 bases, with 9 bases spanning the gap. CDR3 length equals 13 residues. The germline gives CDR1 LNHDA, CDR2 SQIVND (reference sequence). CDR3 amino acids: CASSYTGTGELFF. CDR3 coding DNA: TGTGCCAGTAGTTACACAGGGACCGGGGAGCTGTTTTTT. The full variable domain, completed using reference TRBV19 and TRBJ2-2, is DGGITQSPKYLFRKEGQNVTLSCEQNLNHDAMYWYRQDPGQGLRLIYYSQIVNDFQKGDIAEGYSVSREKKESFPLTVTSAQKNPTAFYLCASSYTGTGELFFGEGSRLTVL.

The chain carries TRBV25-1 and TRBJ2-7, with D possibly matching TRBD2 (7 bases). The CDR3 covers 15 residues. Germline V gene sequence: CDR1 MGHDK, CDR2 SYGVNS. V was trimmed by 6 bases and J by 2 bases, leaving 17 bases between them. The CDR3 is CASRNGGALPYEQYF. For the CDR3, the DNA is TGTGCCAGCAGGAATGGGGGGGCCCTTCCCTACGAGCAGTACTTC.

The genes are TRBV4-1 and TRBJ2-7, with 7 bases identical to TRBD2. With 4 bases clipped from V and 2 bases from J, the junction kept 5 bases outside the gene matches. CDR3 length: 14 residues. Germline values: CDR1 MGHRA, CDR2 YSYEKL. The CDR3 region has the DNA TGCGCCAGCAGCCGGCGAAGCGGGGCCTACGAGCAGTACTTC. Translation: CASSRRSGAYEQYF.

This chain joins TRBV5-1 and TRBJ2-7; 9 bases align to TRBD1. CDR3 length: 15 residues. V was clipped by 5 bases and J by 0 bases; unmatched bases: 6. Looked up from germline, CDR1 is SGHRS and CDR2 is YFSETQ. The CDR3 DNA is TGCGCCAGCAGACCACAGGGGGCAGGCTCCTACGAGCAGTACTTC. This sequence encodes CASRPQGAGSYEQYF.

The chain employs TRBV2 and TRBJ2-1; tentatively, D is TRBD1 (6 bases). The CDR3 loop spans 15 amino acids. Looked up from germline, CDR1 is SNHLY and CDR2 is FYNNEI. V was shortened by 5 bases and J by 9 bases, with 20 bases between the two germline ends. In nucleotides, the CDR3 is TGTGCCAGCAGTTTCCTCCAGGGGTTGGAAGGTGAGCAGTTCTTC. Translating it yields CASSFLQGLEGEQFF. Full variable domain (rest looked up from reference TRBV2 and TRBJ2-1): EPEVTQTPSHQVTQMGQEVILRCVPISNHLYFYWYRQILGQKVEFLVSFYNNEISEKSEIFDDQFSVERPDGSNFTLKIRSTKLEDSAMYFCASSFLQGLEGEQFFGPGTRLTVL.

The chain uses TRBV7-2 and TRBJ2-7; tentative D call: TRBD1 (6 bases). The CDR3 loop spans 14 amino acids. V was pared by 6 bases and J by 6 bases, with 18 bases between. Germline CDR1 is SGHTA and CDR2 is FQGNSA. The CDR3 nucleotides are TGTGCCAGCAGTCCCAATCAGGGGTATGGCGAGCAGTACTTC. Translating gives CASSPNQGYGEQYF.

The chain joins TRBV18 to TRBJ1-2; no firm D call. From germline, CDR1 is KGHSH and CDR2 LQKENI. The ends were cut back, 6 bases at V and 0 bases at J, with 11 bases in the middle. There are 14 residues in the CDR3. CDR3 in DNA: TGTGCCAGCTCTCTTCTTGAAGCTAACTATGGCTACACCTTC. It is translated as CASSLLEANYGYTF.